These 11 T cell receptor beta chains came from one sample sequenced in a study of response to subunit inactivated influenza vaccine. TCRdb re-analysed the RT-PCR reads in MiXCR, keeping a single row per CDR3 protein. This sample has roughly 500,000 distinct CDR3 sequences, with about 25% found just once. The sequenced sample was CD4+ T cells sorted from PBMCs, obtained 4 to 6 days after vaccination. These receptors were collected from a man aged 50-59 years who received an inactivated influenza vaccine.

The V call is TRBV7-8, the J call TRBJ1-6; D possibly corresponds to TRBD1 (5 bases). Trimming took off 1 base at V and 7 bases at J, with 11 bases between the two ends. Germline CDR1 reads SGHVS; CDR2 reads FQNEAQ. The CDR3 totals 15 residues. This chain's CDR3 is CASSLDGARNSPLHF. As DNA, the CDR3 is TGTGCCAGCAGCTTAGACGGGGCTCGCAATTCACCCCTCCACTTT.

The chain combines TRBV7-8 with TRBJ2-3; D is possibly TRBD1 (6 bases). Trimming removed 5 bases from V and 3 bases from J, with 21 bases in between. The CDR3 has 17 amino acids. Germline assignment: CDR1 SGHVS and CDR2 FQNEAQ. The CDR3 sequence is CASSLMRGWVQTDTQYF. The CDR3 DNA is TGTGCCAGCAGCCTTATGAGGGGGTGGGTCCAGACAGATACGCAGTATTTT.

This chain connects TRBV20-1 to TRBJ2-1, with D uncertain. CDR3 length: 12 amino acids. Per the germline V gene, CDR1 is DFQATT and CDR2 is SNEGSKA (reference sequence). V was cut by 3 bases and J by 8 bases, with 11 bases left in between. CDR3 amino acids: CSASLRWDEQFF. As DNA, the CDR3 is TGCAGTGCTAGTCTCCGGTGGGATGAGCAGTTCTTC.

This clonotype has a handful of counts. J is TRBJ2-7 and V is TRBV3-1, with 11 bases aligning to TRBD2. Germline values: CDR1 LGHDT, CDR2 YNNKEL (reference sequence). The trim removed 1 base at V and 2 bases at J, leaving 16 bases unmatched. The CDR3 contains 20 residues. The DNA of the CDR3 is TGTGCCAGCAGCCAAGCCCCGGGACTAGCGGCCGAAACAATTACCTACGAGCAGTACTTC. Protein sequence: CASSQAPGLAAETITYEQYF.

The J gene is TRBJ2-7, the V gene TRBV28, with no clear D. This CDR3 is built from 14 residues. V dropped 3 bases and J dropped 6 bases, with 15 bases sitting between them. CDR1 is MDHEN, CDR2 SYDVKM, per germline. CDR3 region: CASSFSAPIGEQYF. The DNA for the CDR3 is TGTGCCAGCAGTTTCTCGGCCCCTATAGGCGAGCAGTACTTC.

The chain joins TRBV20-1 to TRBJ2-6; TRBD1 is a possible D gene (5 bases). The CDR3 sequence is 16 residues long. Germline V gives CDR1 DFQATT, CDR2 SNEGSKA (reference sequence). V was clipped by 6 bases and J by 1 base, with 16 bases between them. CDR3 DNA sequence: TGCAGTGCCCCAGTCGGACAACTATCTGGGGCCAACGTCCTGACTTTC. Its translation is CSAPVGQLSGANVLTF.

The chain has TRBV30 and TRBJ1-6; D unclear. The CDR3 totals 15 residues. Per germline, CDR1 GTSNPN and CDR2 SVGIG (reference sequence). Trimming took off 3 bases at V and 10 bases at J, with 19 bases between the two ends. CDR3 sequence (DNA): TGTGCCTGGAGGTCCAAGACCCGAGTAATCTCACCCCTCCACTTT. As protein: CAWRSKTRVISPLHF. The full variable domain, completed using reference TRBV30 and TRBJ1-6, is SQTIHQWPATLVQPVGSPLSLECTVEGTSNPNLYWYRQAAGRGLQLLFYSVGIGQISSEVPQNLSASRPQDRQFILSSKKLLLSDSGFYLCAWRSKTRVISPLHFGNGTRLTVT.

This sequence joins TRBV10-3 and TRBJ2-1; possible D gene TRBD2, 6 bases. Trimming removed 3 bases at V and 7 bases at J, with 10 bases between. Germline loops: CDR1 ENHRY, CDR2 SYGVKD. The CDR3 spans 13 residues. The CDR3 loop reads CAISERERNEQFF. CDR3 nucleotides: TGTGCCATCAGTGAACGGGAGAGGAATGAGCAGTTCTTC.

This clonotype was picked up one time. The CDR3 sequence: CASSSRSFQKIVDTQYF. CDR3 DNA: TGTGCCAGCAGCTCCCGGAGTTTCCAAAAGATCGTGGATACGCAGTATTTT. V usage is TRBV7-9 and J usage is TRBJ2-3; D call uncertain. CDR1 is SEHNR and CDR2 is FQNEAQ in the germline V gene (reference sequence). The V and J ends lost 4 bases and 6 bases respectively, with 23 bases between them. The CDR3 spans 17 residues.

The table lists this clonotype with a few counts. V and J are TRBV20-1 and TRBJ2-7; a weak D match, TRBD2 (5 bases). This CDR3 has 14 residues. With 1 base removed from V and 2 bases from J, the gap between germline ends came to 12 bases. Germline CDR1 DFQATT, CDR2 SNEGSKA (reference sequence). The DNA of the CDR3 is TGCAGTGCTAGAGCCGGGAAAGGGCCCTACGAGCAGTACTTC. Its protein product is CSARAGKGPYEQYF.

This clonotype was seen more than once but under ten times. V is TRBV20-1 and J is TRBJ2-3; 7 positions agree with TRBD2. The V gene end was trimmed by 0 bases and the J gene end by 4 bases; junction bases not matched to a gene: 1. CDR3 length equals 13 residues. Germline-derived CDR1 and CDR2 are DFQATT and SNEGSKA (reference sequence). The CDR3 coding sequence is TGCAGTGCTAGAGAGGGGGGGGCAGATACGCAGTATTTT. Its protein product is CSAREGGADTQYF.